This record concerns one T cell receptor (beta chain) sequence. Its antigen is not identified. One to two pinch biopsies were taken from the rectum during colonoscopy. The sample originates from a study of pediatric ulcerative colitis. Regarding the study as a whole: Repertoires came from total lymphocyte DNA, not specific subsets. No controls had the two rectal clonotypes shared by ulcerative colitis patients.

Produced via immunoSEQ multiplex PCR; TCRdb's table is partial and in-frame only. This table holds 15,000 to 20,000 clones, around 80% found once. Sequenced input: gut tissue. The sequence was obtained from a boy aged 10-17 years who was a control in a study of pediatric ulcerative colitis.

CDR3 sequence (DNA): TGCGCCAGCAGTCCGACCTCTGGAAACACCATATATTTT. Residues: CASSPTSGNTIYF. This chain connects TRBV5-1 to TRBJ1-3; D gene uncertain. CDR3 length equals 13 residues. V lost 5 bases, J lost 0 bases, and 6 bases lay in between. CDR1 and CDR2 from the germline V gene are SGHRS and YFSETQ.